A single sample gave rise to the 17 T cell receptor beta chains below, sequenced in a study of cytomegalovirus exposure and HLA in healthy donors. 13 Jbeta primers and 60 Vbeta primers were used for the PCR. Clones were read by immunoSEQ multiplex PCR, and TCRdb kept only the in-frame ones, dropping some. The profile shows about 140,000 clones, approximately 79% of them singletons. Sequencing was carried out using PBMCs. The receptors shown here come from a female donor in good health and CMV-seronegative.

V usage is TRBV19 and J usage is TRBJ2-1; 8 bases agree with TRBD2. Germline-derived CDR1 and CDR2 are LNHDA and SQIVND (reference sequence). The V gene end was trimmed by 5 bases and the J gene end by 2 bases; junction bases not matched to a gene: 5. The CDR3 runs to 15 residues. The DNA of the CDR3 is TGTGCCAGTAGTTTAGCGGGACACACCTACAATGAGCAGTTCTTC. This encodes CASSLAGHTYNEQFF.

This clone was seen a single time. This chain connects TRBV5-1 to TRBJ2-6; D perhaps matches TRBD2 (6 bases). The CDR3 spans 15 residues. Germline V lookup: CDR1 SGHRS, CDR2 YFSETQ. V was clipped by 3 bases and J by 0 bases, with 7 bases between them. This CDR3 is CASSSGASGANVLTF. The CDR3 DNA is TGCGCCAGCAGCTCGGGAGCCTCTGGGGCCAACGTCCTGACTTTC.

CDR3 DNA: TGTGCCAGTAGTATGCGGGCTCGAGGCACAGATACGCAGTATTTT. It codes for CASSMRARGTDTQYF. The V gene is TRBV19, the J gene TRBJ2-3; D perhaps matches TRBD2 (5 bases). Per the germline V gene, CDR1 is LNHDA and CDR2 is SQIVND (reference sequence). V was cut by 3 bases and J by 1 base, with 11 bases left in between. The CDR3 contains 15 residues.

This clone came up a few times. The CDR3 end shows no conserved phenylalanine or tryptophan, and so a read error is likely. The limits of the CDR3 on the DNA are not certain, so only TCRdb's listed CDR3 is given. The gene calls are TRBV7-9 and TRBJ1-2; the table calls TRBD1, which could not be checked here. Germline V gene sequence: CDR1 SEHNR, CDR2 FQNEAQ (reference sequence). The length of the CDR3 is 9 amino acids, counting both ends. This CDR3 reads CASTKIQGM.

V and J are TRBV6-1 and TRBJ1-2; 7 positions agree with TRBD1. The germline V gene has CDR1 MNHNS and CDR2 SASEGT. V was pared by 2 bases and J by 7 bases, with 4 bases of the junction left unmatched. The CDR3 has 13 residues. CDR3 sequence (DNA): TGTGCCAGCAGTGAACCAGGGGGAGTTGGCTACACCTTC. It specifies CASSEPGGVGYTF.

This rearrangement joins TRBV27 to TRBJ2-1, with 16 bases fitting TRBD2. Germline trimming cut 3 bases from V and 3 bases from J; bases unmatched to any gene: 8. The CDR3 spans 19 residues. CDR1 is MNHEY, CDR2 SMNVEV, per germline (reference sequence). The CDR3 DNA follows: TGTGCCAGCAGTTTGTCGGGACTAGCGGGAGGGCCGAACTACAATGAGCAGTTCTTC. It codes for CASSLSGLAGGPNYNEQFF.

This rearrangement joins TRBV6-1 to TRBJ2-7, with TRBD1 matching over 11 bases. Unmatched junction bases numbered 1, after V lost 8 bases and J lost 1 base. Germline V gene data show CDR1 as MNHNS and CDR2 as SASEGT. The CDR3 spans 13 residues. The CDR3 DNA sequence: TGTGCCAGCGGGACAGGGGGTTCCTACGAGCAGTACTTC. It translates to CASGTGGSYEQYF.

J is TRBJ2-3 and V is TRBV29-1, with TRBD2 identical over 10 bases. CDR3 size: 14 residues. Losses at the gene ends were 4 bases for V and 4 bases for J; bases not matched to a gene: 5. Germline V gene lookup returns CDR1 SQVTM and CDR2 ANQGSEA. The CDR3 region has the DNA TGCAGCGTTGCGGCTAGCGGGAGTTCAGATACGCAGTATTTT. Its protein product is CSVAASGSSDTQYF.

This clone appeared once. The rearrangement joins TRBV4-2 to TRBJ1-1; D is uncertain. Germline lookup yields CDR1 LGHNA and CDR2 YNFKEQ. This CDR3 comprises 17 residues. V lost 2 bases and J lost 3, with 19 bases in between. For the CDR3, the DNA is TGTGCCAGCAGCCAAACAGATCAGACGCCGGATTACACTGAAGCTTTCTTT. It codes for CASSQTDQTPDYTEAFF.

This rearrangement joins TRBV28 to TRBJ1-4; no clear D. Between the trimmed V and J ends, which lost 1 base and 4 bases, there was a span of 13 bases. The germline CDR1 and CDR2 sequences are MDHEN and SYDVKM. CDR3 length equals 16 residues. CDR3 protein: CASSLSRQVVNEKLFF. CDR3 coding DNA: TGTGCCAGCAGTTTATCACGGCAGGTTGTTAATGAAAAACTGTTTTTT.

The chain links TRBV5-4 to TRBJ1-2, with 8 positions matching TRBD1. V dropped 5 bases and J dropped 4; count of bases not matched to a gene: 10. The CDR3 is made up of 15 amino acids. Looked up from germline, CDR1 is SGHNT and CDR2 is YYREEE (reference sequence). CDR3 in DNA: TGTGCCAGCAGTAACCCGGGACAGGACGTCTATGGCTACACCTTC. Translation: CASSNPGQDVYGYTF.

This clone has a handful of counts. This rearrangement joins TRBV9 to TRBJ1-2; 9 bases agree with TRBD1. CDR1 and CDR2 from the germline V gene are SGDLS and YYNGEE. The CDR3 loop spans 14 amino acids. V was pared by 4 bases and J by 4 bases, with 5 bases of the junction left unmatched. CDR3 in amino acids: CASSSLTGGYGYTF. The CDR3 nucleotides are TGTGCCAGCAGCTCCCTGACAGGGGGCTATGGCTACACCTTC.

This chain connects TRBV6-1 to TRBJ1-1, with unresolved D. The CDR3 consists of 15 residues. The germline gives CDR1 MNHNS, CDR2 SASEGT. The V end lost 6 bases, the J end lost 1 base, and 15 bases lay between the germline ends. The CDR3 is CASSDTRGRNTEAFF. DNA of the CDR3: TGTGCCAGCAGCGATACTAGAGGCCGGAACACTGAAGCTTTCTTT.

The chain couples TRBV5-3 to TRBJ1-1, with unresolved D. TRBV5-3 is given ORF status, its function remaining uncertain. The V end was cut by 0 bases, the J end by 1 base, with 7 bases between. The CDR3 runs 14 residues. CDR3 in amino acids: CARSLVSSNTEAFF. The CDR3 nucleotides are TGTGCCAGAAGCTTGGTGTCCTCGAACACTGAAGCTTTCTTT.

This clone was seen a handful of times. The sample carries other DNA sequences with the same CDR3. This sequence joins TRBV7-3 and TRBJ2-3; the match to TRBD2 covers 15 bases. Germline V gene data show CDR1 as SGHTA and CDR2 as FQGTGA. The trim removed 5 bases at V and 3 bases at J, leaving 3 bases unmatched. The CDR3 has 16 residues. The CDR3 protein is CASSPGTSGRTDTQYF. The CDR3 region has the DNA TGTGCCAGCAGCCCCGGGACTAGCGGGAGGACAGATACGCAGTATTTT.

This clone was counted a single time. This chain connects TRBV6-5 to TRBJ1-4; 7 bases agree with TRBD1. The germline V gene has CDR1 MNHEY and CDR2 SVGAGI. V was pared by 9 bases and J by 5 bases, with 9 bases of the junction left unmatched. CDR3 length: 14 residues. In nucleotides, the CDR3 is TGTGCCAGTAAGTCCGGGACAGTCAATGAAAAACTGTTTTTT. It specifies CASKSGTVNEKLFF.

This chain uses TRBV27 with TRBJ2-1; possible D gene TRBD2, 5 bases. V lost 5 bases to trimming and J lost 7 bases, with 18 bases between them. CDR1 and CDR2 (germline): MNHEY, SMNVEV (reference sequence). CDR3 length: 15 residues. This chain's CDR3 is CASSLPGSRGNEQFF. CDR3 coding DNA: TGTGCCAGCAGTCTACCGGGATCCCGCGGGAATGAGCAGTTCTTC.